This passage covers 2 T cell receptor beta chains from one sample sequenced in a study of radiotherapy plus CTLA-4 blockade in lung cancer. Clones were sequenced by immunoSEQ multiplex PCR, and TCRdb holds only the in-frame ones, with some missing. The table records around 55,000 clones, approximately 84% of them present only once. This specimen was peripheral blood, taken from a patient treated with radiotherapy plus ipilimumab. All receptors derive from a human donor with non-small cell lung cancer whose response to radiotherapy plus ipilimumab could not be evaluated.

Turning to this clone: This same CDR3 is encoded by further DNA sequences in the sample. The rearrangement links TRBV6-5 to TRBJ2-7, with D maybe TRBD1 (5 bases). There are 13 residues in the CDR3. V lost 6 bases, J lost 1 base, and 10 bases lay in between. The germline V gene has CDR1 MNHEY and CDR2 SVGAGI. CDR3 in amino acids: CASSPAGSYEQYF. CDR3 sequence (DNA): TGTGCCAGCAGCCCCGCAGGGTCCTACGAGCAGTACTTC.

The chain links TRBV4-3 to TRBJ1-1; possibly TRBD1 for D (5 bases). Germline V gene data show CDR1 as LGHNA and CDR2 as YSLEER. The CDR3 extends over 15 amino acids. V gave up 5 bases and J gave up 5 bases, with 18 bases separating them. CDR3: CASSRGRGMSTEAFF. CDR3 DNA: TGCGCCAGCAGCAGGGGCCGGGGGATGAGTACTGAAGCTTTCTTT.